This note documents a single TCR beta chain sequence. What it binds is not known. CDR3 length: 14 residues. The V gene's germline CDR1 is MNHEY and CDR2 SVGAGI. V lost 2 bases, J lost 4 bases, and 4 bases stayed unmatched. This record belongs to a study of vaccination and CD4 T cells after COVID-19. Overall study: Post-vaccination samples were procured at a median of around 72 days following dose two (range 14 to 241). Findings and caveats of the study: Among convalescent patients, a median about 86% of reactive clones emerged only after vaccination.

Treatment noted: roughly 11-day PBMC culture with coronavirus spike peptide pools or control peptides (ViraFEST assay). During the years 2011-2018, before the COVID-19 pandemic, the unexposed donor's CD4+ T cells were collected. Each well received approximately 1.8 million PBMCs, cultured with approximately 9 IU/ml IL-2 and 8 to 10 ug/ml peptide pools. Where cell yield allowed, unexposed-donor CD4+ T cells were probed with SARS-CoV-2 S/N and four cold-coronavirus spikes. Oncomine TCR Beta short-read sequencing was applied to DNA from cultured CD4+ T cells. TCRdb ran MiXCR on the PCR reads and lists one entry per CDR3 protein. The sample yields about 6,900 distinct CDR3 sequences, roughly a quarter seen once.

The sequence was obtained from a human donor in good health. The chain combines TRBV6-5 with TRBJ1-2; 7 bases are shared with TRBD1. Sequenced input: CD4+ T cells from blood, cultured in vitro. The DNA for the CDR3 is TGTGCCAGCAGTTACGACAGGGCCCCCTATGGCTACACCTTC. It codes for CASSYDRAPYGYTF.